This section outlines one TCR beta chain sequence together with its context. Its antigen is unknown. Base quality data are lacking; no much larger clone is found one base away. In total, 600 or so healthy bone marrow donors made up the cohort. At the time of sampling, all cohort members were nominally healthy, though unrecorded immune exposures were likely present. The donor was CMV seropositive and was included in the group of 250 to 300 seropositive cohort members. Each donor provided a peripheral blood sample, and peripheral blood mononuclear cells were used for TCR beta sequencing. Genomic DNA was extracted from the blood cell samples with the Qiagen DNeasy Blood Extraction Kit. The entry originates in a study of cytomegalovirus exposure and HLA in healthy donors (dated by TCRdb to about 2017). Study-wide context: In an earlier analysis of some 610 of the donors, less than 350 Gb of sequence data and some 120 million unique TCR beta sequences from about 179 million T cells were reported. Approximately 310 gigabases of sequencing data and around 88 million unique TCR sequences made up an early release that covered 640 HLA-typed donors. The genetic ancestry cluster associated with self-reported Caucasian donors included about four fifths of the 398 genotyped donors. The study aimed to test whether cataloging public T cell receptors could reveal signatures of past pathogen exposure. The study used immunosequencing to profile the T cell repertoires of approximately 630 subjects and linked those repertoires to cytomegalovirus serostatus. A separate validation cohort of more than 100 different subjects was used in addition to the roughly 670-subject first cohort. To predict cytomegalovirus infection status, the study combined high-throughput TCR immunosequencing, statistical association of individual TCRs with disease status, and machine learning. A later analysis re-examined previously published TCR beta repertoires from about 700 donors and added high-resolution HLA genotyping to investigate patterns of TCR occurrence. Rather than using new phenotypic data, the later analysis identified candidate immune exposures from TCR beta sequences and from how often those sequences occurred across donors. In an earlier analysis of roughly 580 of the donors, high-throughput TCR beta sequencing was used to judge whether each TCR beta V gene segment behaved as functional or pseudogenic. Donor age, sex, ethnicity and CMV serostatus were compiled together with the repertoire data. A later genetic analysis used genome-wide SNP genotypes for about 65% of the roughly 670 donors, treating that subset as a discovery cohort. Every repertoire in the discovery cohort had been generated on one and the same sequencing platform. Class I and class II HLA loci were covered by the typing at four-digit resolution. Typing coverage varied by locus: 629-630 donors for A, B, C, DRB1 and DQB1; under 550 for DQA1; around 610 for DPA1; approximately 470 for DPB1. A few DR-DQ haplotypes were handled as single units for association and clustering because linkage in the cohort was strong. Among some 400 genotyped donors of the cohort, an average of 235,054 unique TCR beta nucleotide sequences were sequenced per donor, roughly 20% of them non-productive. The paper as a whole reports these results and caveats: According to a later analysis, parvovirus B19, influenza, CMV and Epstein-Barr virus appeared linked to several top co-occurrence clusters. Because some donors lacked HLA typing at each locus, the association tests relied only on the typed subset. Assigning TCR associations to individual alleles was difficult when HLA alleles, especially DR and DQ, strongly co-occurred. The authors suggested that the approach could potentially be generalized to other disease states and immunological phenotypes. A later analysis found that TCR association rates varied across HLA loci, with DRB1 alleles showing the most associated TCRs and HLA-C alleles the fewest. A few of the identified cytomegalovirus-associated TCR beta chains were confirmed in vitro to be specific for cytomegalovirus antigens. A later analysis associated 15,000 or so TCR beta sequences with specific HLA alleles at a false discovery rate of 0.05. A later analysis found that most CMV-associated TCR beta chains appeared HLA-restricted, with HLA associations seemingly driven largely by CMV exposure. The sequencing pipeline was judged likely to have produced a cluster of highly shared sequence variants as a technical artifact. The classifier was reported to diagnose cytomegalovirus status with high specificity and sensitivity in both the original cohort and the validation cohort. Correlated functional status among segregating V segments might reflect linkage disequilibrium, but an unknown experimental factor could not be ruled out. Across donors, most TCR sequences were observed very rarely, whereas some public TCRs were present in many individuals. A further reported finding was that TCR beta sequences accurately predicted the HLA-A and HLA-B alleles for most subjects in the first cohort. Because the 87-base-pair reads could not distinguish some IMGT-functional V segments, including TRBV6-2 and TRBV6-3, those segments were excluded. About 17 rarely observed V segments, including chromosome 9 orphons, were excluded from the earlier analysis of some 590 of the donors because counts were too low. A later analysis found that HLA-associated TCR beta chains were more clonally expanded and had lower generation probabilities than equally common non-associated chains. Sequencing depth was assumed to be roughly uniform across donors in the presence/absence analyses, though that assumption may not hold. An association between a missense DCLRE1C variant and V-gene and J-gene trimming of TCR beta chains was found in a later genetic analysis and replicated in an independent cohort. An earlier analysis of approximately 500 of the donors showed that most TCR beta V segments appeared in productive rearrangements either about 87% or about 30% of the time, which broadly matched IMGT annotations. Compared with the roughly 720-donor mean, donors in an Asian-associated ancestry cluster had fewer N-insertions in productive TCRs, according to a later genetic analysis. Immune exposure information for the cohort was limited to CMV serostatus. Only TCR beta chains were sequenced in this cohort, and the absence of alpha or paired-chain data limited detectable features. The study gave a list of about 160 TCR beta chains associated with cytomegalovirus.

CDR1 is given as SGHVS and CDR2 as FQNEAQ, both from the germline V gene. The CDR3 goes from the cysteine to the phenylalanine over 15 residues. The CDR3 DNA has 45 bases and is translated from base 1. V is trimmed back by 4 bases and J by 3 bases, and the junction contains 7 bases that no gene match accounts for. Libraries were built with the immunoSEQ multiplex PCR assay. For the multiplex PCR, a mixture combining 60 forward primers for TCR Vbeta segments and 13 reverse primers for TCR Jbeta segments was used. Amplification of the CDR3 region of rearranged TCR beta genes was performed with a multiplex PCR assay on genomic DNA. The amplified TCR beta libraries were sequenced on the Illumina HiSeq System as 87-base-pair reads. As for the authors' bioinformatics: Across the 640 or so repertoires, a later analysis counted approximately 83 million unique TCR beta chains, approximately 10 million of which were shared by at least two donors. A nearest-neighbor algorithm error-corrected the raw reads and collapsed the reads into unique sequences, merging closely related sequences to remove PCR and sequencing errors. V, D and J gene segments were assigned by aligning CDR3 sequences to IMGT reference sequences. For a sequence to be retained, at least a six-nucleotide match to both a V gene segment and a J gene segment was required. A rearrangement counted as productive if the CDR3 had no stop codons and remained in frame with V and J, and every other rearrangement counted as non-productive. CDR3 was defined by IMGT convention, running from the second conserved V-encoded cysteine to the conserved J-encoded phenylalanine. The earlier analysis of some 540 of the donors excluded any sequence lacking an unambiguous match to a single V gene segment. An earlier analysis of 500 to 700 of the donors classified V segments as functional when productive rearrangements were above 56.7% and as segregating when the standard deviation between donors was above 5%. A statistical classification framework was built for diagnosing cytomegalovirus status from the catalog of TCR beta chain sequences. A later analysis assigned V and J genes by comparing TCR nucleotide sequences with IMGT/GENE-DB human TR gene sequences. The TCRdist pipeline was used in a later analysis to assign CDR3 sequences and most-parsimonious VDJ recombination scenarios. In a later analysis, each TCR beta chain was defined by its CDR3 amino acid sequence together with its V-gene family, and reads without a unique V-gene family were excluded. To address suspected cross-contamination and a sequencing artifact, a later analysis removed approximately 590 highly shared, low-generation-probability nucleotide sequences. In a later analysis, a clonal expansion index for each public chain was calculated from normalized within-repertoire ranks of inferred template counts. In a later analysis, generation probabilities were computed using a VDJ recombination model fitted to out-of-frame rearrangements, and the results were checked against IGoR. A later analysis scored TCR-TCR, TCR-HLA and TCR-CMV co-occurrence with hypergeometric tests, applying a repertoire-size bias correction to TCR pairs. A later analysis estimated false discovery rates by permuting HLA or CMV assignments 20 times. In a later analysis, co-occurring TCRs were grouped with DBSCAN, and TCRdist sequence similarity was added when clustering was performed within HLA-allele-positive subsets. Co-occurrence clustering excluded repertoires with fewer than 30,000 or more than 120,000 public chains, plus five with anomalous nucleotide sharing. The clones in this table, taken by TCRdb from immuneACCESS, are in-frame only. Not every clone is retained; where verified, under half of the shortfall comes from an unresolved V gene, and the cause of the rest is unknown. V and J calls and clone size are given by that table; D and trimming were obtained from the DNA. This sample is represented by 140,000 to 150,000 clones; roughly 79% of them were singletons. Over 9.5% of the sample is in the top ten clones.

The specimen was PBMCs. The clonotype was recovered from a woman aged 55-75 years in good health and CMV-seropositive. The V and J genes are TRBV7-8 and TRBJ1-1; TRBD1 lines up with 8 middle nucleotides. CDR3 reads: CASSSYRGTDTEAFF. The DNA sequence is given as TGTGCCAGCAGCTCCTACAGGGGGACTGACACTGAAGCTTTCTTT.